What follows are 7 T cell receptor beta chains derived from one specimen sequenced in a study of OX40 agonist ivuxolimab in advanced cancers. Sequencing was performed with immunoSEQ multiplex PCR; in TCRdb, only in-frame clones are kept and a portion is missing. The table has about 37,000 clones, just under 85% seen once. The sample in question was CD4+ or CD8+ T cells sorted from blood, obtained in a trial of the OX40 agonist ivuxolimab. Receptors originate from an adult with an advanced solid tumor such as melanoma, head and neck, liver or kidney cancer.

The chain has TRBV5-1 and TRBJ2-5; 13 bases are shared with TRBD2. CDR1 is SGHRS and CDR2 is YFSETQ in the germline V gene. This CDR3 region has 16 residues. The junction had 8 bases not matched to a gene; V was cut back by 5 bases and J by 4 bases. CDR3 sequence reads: CASRSLAGGPVETQYF. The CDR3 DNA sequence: TGCGCCAGCAGGTCACTAGCGGGGGGGCCGGTAGAGACCCAGTACTTC.

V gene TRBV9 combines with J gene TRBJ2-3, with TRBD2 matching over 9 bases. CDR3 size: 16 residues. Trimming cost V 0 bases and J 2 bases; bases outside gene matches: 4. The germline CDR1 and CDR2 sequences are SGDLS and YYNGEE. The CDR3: CASSVALAGATDTQYF. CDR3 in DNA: TGTGCCAGCAGCGTAGCTTTAGCGGGGGCCACAGATACGCAGTATTTT.

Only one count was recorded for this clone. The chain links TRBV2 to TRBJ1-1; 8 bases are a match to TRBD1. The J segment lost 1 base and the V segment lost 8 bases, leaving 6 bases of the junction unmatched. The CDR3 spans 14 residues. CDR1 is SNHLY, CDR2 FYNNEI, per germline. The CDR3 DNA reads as TGTGCCAGCCAGGACAGGGTAGCGAACACTGAAGCTTTCTTT. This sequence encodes CASQDRVANTEAFF.

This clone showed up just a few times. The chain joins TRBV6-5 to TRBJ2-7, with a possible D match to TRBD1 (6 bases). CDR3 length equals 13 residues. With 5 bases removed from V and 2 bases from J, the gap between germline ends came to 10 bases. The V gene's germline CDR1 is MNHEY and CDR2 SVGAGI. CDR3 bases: TGTGCCAGCAGTCAACAGGGAACCTACGAGCAGTACTTC. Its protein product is CASSQQGTYEQYF.

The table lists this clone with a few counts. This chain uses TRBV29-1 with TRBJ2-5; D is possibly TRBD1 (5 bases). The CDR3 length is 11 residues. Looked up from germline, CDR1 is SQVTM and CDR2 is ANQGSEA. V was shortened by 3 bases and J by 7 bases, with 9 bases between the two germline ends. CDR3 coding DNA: TGCAGCGTTGACAAGGGGTTGACCCAGTACTTC. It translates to CSVDKGLTQYF.

CDR3 coding DNA: TGTGCCAGCAGTGCGGGACTACCCGACTACGAGCAGTACTTC. As protein: CASSAGLPDYEQYF. This chain connects TRBV6-6 to TRBJ2-7; 7 nucleotides match TRBD2. This CDR3 is built from 14 residues. Per germline, CDR1 MNHNY and CDR2 SVGAGI (reference sequence). J lost 3 bases, V lost 5 bases, and 7 bases had no gene match.

The CDR3 is CASTWGGQLDEQFF. The CDR3 DNA follows: TGTGCCAGCACCTGGGGGGGCCAGTTGGATGAGCAGTTCTTC. The chain employs TRBV7-9 and TRBJ2-1, with D maybe TRBD2 (7 bases). V lost 7 bases and J 8 bases, leaving 18 bases between the germline ends. The germline CDR1 and CDR2 sequences are SEHNR and FQNEAQ (reference sequence). CDR3 size: 14 residues.